The clone carrying this TCR beta chain has a count of ten or more. Its antigen is currently unknown. Germline CDR1 SGHRS, CDR2 YFSETQ. The CDR3 has 14 residues. Between the trimmed V and J ends, which lost 6 bases and 2 bases, there was a span of 14 bases. TCRdb passed the multiplex PCR reads through MiXCR, listing each CDR3 protein once. The table includes about 130,000 distinct CDR3 sequences, around 20% detected once. The data were taken from a study of breast tumors, draining lymph nodes, adjacent tissues. Whole-study findings and limits: Compared with lymph nodes, tumors were less diverse; compared with nontumor tissue, more. Tumor T cell lymph node origin was a supported hypothesis, not proven. The data were judged consistent with most tumor T cells coming from lymph node and expanding in tumor.

The lymph nodes were axillary draining lymph nodes from breast cancer patients. The sequenced sample consisted of axillary lymph node tissue. The clonotype was recovered from a female donor with breast cancer. Some clones in this sample may be carry-over from other donors' samples. The genes are TRBV5-1 and TRBJ2-5; D call uncertain. The chain's CDR3 is CASKEITGQETQYF. The CDR3 nucleotides read TGCGCCAGCAAGGAGATAACTGGGCAAGAGACCCAGTACTTC.